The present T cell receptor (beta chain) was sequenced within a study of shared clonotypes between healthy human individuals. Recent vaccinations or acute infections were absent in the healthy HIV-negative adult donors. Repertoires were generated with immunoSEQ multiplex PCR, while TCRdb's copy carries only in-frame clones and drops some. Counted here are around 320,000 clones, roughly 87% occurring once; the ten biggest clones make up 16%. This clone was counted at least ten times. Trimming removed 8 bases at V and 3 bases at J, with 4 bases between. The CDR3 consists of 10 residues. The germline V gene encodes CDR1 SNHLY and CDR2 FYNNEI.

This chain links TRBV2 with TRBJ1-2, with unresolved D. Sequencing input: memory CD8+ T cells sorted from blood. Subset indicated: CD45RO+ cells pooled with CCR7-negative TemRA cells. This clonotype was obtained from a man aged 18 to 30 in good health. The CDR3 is CASEDYGYTF. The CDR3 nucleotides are TGTGCCAGCGAGGACTATGGCTACACCTTC.